A selection of T cell receptor beta chains follows, all from one sample in a study of cytomegalovirus exposure and HLA in healthy donors. The table came from immunoSEQ multiplex PCR; TCRdb's copy has only in-frame clones and leaves some out. The data show about 63,000 clones, 65% to 85% seen once. Sequenced: PBMCs. The receptors stem from a young woman in good health and CMV-seronegative. Both conserved end residues are part of each CDR3. D genes are given only for firm matches. Clone sizes are given selectively: once, few, many, or a class where the clone is expanded.

TRBJ2-2 | - | TRBD2 | TRBV19 | CASSPPAGVGELFF | TGTGCCAGTAGCCCCCCAGCGGGGGTCGGGGAGCTGTTTTTT
TRBJ2-3 | - | - | TRBV7-2 | CASGGGAGRRTDTQYF | TGTGCCAGCGGGGGTGGTGCGGGAAGACGCACAGATACGCAGTATTTT
TRBJ1-2 | - | - | TRBV19 | CASNDRQGYTF | TGTGCCAGCAACGACAGACAAGGCTACACCTTC
TRBJ2-4 | few | TRBD2 | TRBV11-2 | CASSLLAGAVNIQYF | TGTGCCAGCAGCTTATTAGCGGGAGCGGTAAACATTCAGTACTTC
TRBJ2-3 | - | - | TRBV11-2 | CASSARQVTADTQYF | TGTGCCAGCAGCGCGAGACAGGTCACCGCAGATACGCAGTATTTT
TRBJ1-3 | few | - | TRBV4-1 | CASSQQGSGNTIYF | TGCGCCAGCAGCCAACAGGGGTCTGGAAACACCATATATTTT
TRBJ2-3 | - | - | TRBV4-1 | CASSLSGTDTQYF | TGCGCCAGCAGCCTTAGCGGCACAGATACGCAGTATTTT
TRBJ2-1 | - | TRBD1 | TRBV6-5 | CASSFSPTGASEQFF | TGTGCCAGCAGTTTCAGCCCCACAGGGGCAAGTGAGCAGTTCTTC
TRBJ2-2 | - | TRBD1 | TRBV7-9 | CASSWGGQGGLFF | TGTGCCAGCAGCTGGGGAGGACAGGGCGGGCTGTTTTTT
TRBJ1-1 | - | TRBD1 | TRBV19 | CASTQGGPNTEAFF | TGTGCCAGTACACAGGGGGGGCCGAACACTGAAGCTTTCTTT
TRBJ1-3 | - | - | TRBV5-8 | CASSFGQGRNTIYF | TGTGCCAGCAGCTTCGGGCAGGGCCGGAACACCATATATTTT
TRBJ2-3 | few | TRBD1 | TRBV7-9 | CASSLLGTGFTDTQYF | TGTGCCAGCAGCCTCCTCGGGACAGGCTTCACAGATACGCAGTATTTT
TRBJ1-5 | - | TRBD1 | TRBV5-8 | CASSWTGGEAQPQHF | TGTGCCAGCAGCTGGACAGGGGGTGAGGCTCAGCCCCAGCATTTT
TRBJ1-2 | - | TRBD1 | TRBV18 | CASSPGQGQADGYTF | TGTGCCAGCTCACCAGGACAGGGTCAGGCGGATGGCTACACCTTC
TRBJ1-1 | - | - | TRBV4-2 | CASSQDLAGAEAFF | TGTGCCAGCAGCCAAGATCTTGCCGGGGCTGAAGCTTTCTTT
TRBJ1-1 | - | - | TRBV11-3 | CASSPTMGPVQLMNTEAFF | TGTGCCAGCAGCCCCACTATGGGGCCCGTCCAACTTATGAACACTGAAGCTTTCTTT
TRBJ2-1 | - | TRBD2 | TRBV5-1 | CASSLGLAGSYNEQFF | TGCGCCAGCAGCTTGGGCCTAGCGGGCTCCTACAATGAGCAGTTCTTC
TRBJ1-1 | - | - | TRBV6-5 | CASSYSRLPLTEAFF | TGTGCCAGCAGTTACTCGAGACTTCCACTTACGGAAGCTTTCTTT
TRBJ1-2 | - | TRBD1 | TRBV19 | CASSISAGGYGYTF | TGTGCCAGTAGTATTTCGGCAGGGGGCTATGGCTACACCTTC
TRBJ1-1 | - | - | TRBV10-3 | CAISEQANTEAFF | TGTGCCATCAGTGAACAGGCGAACACTGAAGCTTTCTTT